The T cell receptor (beta chain) under discussion was sequenced for a study of neurological immune-mediated disorders. Using its own MiXCR run on the 5' RACE reads, TCRdb lists one record per CDR3 protein. The sample has 50,000 to 80,000 distinct CDR3 sequences; about 4.9% are singletons. The V gene lost 6 bases and the J gene lost 0 bases, with 15 bases spanning the gap. The CDR3 runs to 14 residues. Germline V gene sequence: CDR1 DFQATT, CDR2 SNEGSKA (reference sequence). This clonotype appeared a few times. Material: PBMCs. This TCR was sampled from a man aged 25 to 40 with multiple sclerosis. The chain carries TRBV20-1 and TRBJ2-7; D might be TRBD2 (6 bases). This chain's CDR3 is CSANRDGSSYEQYF. The CDR3 DNA is TGCAGTGCAAACCGGGACGGGAGCTCCTACGAGCAGTACTTC.